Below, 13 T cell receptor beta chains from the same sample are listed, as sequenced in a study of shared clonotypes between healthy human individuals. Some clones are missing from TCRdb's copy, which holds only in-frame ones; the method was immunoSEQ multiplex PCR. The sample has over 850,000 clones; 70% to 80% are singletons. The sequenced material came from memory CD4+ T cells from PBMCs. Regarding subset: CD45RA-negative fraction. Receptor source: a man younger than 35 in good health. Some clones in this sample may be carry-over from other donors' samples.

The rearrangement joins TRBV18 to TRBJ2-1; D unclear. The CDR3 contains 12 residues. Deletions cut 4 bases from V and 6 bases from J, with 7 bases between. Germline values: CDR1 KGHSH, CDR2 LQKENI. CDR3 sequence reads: CASSRGSNEQFF. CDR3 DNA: TGTGCCAGCTCACGGGGTAGCAATGAGCAGTTCTTC.

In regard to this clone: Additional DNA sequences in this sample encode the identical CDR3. The CDR3 nucleotides read TGCAGTGCTAGAACAAACATTCAGTACTTC. It specifies CSARTNIQYF. This chain uses TRBV20-1 with TRBJ2-4; no clear D. The germline V gene has CDR1 DFQATT and CDR2 SNEGSKA (reference sequence). V shed 2 bases and J shed 6 bases, with 2 bases lying between them. The CDR3 extends over 10 amino acids.

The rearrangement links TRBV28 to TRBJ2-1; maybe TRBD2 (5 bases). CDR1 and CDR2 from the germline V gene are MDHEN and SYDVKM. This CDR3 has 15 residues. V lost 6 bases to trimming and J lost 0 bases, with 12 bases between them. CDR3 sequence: CASSSSGSSYNEQFF. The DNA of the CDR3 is TGTGCCAGCAGCTCGAGCGGAAGCTCCTACAATGAGCAGTTCTTC.

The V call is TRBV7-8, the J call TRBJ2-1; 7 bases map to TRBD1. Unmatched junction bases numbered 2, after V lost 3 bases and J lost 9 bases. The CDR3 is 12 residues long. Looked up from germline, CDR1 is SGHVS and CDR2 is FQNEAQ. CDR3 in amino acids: CASSFRQGEQFF. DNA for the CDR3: TGTGCCAGCAGCTTCAGACAGGGTGAGCAGTTCTTC. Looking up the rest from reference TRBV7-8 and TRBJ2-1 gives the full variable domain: GAGVSQSPRYKVAKRGQDVALRCDPISGHVSLFWYQQALGQGPEFLTYFQNEAQLDKSGLPSDRFFAERPEGSVSTLKIQRTQQEDSAVYLCASSFRQGEQFFGPGTRLTVL.

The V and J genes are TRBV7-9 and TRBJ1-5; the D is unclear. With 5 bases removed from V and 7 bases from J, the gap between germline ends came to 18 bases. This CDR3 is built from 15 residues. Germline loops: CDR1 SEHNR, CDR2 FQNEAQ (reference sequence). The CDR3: CASSPPGDAGQPQHF. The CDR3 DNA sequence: TGTGCCAGCAGCCCCCCGGGAGACGCGGGGCAGCCCCAGCATTTT.

The CDR3 reads CASSLFSGVEQFF. In nucleotides, the CDR3 is TGTGCCAGCAGCTTATTCTCGGGGGTTGAGCAGTTCTTC. V and J are TRBV7-3 and TRBJ2-1, with a possible D match to TRBD2 (6 bases). The CDR3 has 13 residues. V was cut by 2 bases and J by 9 bases, with 11 bases left in between. Looked up from germline, CDR1 is SGHTA and CDR2 is FQGTGA. Full variable domain (remainder filled in from reference TRBV7-3 and TRBJ2-1): GAGVSQTPSNKVTEKGKYVELRCDPISGHTALYWYRQSLGQGPEFLIYFQGTGAADDSGLPNDRFFAVRPEGSVSTLKIQRTERGDSAVYLCASSLFSGVEQFFGPGTRLTVL.

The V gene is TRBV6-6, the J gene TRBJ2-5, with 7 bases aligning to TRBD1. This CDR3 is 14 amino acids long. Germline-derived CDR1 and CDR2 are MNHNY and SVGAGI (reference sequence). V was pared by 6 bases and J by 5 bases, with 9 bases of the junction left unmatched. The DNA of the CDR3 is TGTGCCAGCAGCCGACGGACAGGAGACGAGACCCAGTACTTC. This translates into CASSRRTGDETQYF.

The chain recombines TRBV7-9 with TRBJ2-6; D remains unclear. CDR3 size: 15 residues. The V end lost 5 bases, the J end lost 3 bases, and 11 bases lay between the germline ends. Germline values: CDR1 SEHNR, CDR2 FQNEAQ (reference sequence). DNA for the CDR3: TGTGCCAGCAGCCGAGAGGCCGGTGGGGCCAACGTCCTGACTTTC. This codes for CASSREAGGANVLTF. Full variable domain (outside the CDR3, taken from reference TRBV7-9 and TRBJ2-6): DTGVSQNPRHKITKRGQNVTFRCDPISEHNRLYWYRQTLGQGPEFLTYFQNEAQLEKSRLLSDRFSAERPKGSFSTLEIQRTEQGDSAMYLCASSREAGGANVLTFGAGSRLTVL.

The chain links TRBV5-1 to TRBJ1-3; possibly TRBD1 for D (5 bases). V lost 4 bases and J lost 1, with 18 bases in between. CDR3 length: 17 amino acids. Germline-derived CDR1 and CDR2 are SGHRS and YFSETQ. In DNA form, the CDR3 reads TGCGCCAGCAGCCGTACTGGGGGAGGAGAATCTGGAAACACCATATATTTT. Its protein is CASSRTGGGESGNTIYF.

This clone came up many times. CDR3 DNA: TGCGCCAGCAGCCCGGCCGGGACTAACAATGAGCAGTTCTTC. It is translated as CASSPAGTNNEQFF. This chain connects TRBV5-1 to TRBJ2-1; 7 nucleotides line up with TRBD2. The V and J ends lost 4 bases and 5 bases, in that order; junction bases with no gene match: 6. The germline V gene has CDR1 SGHRS and CDR2 YFSETQ. The CDR3 runs to 14 residues. The entire variable domain, with the rest obtained from reference TRBV5-1 and TRBJ2-1, is as follows: KAGVTQTPRYLIKTRGQQVTLSCSPISGHRSVSWYQQTPGQGLQFLFEYFSETQRNKGNFPGRFSGRQFSNSRSEMNVSTLELGDSALYLCASSPAGTNNEQFFGPGTRLTVL.

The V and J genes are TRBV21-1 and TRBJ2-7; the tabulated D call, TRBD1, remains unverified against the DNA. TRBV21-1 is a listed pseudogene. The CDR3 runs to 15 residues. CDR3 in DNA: TGTGCCAGCAGCAAATTTCCGGAGGACAGGGACCGGCAGTACTTC. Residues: CASSKFPEDRDRQYF.

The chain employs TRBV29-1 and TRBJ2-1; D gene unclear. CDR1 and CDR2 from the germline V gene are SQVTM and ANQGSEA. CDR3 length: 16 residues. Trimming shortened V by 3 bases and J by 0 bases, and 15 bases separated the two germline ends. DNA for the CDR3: TGCAGCGTTGACCCTCCAACTTTTAGCTCCTACAATGAGCAGTTCTTC. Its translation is CSVDPPTFSSYNEQFF.

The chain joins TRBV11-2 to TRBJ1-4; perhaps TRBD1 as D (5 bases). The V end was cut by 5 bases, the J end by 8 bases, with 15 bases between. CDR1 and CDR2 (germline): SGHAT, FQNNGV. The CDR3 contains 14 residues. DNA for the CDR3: TGTGCCAGCAGCCGGGGGGGAGGAGGGGAAAAACTGTTTTTT. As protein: CASSRGGGGEKLFF.